This T cell receptor (beta chain) was captured by sequencing in a study of PD-1 blockade in mismatch repair-deficient tumors (dated by TCRdb to 2015 to 2018). The study in broad terms: Between September 2013 and 2016, roughly 84 consecutive patients with about 12 mismatch repair-deficient cancer types, all previously treated and progressing, were enrolled in the trial. Tumor-associated T cell clones in the peripheral blood of patients responding to PD-1 blockade were tracked using deep sequencing of TCR CDR3 regions.

Library method: the immunoSEQ multiplex PCR assay. From the authors' description of their analysis: A clone was classified as neoantigen-specific if the clone expanded significantly in response to the relevant peptide and did not expand significantly in response to any other peptide tested. TCRdb holds this immuneACCESS table with in-frame rearrangements only. Some clones are missing; in checked studies, unresolved V genes explain under half, and the rest has no known cause. V and J calls and clone size are given by that table; D and trimming were obtained from the DNA. This sample has more than 7,500 clones in its table, and 88% of those were observed once. Approximately 12% of the sample goes to the ten largest clones. Reading the label with the study, this specimen's time point is: roughly 10-day in vitro stimulation with candidate neoantigen peptide 7. For each enrolled patient, mismatch repair deficiency was established using either polymerase chain reaction or immunohistochemistry. TCR sequencing was carried out for three patients who responded to pembrolizumab therapy. Each of about 7 ELISpot-reactive candidate neoantigen peptides was used in an approximately 10-day in vitro stimulation prior to TCR sequencing. A control culture lacking peptide was run in an identical manner and was used as the baseline for calculation of clone fold changes. In the phase II trial, pembrolizumab PD-1 blockade was tested prospectively in advanced mismatch repair-deficient cancers, no matter which tissue of origin the cancers came from.

Comment on this clone: What this receptor recognizes is not known. No much larger clone exists at a distance of one base, and base qualities are not known.

What the work shows at the level of the full study, not this receptor alone: After pembrolizumab, tumor-resident clones, which were often undetectable in blood before treatment, expanded rapidly and then contracted, generally ahead of radiologic responses. Of roughly 7 peptides, a few triggered clonal expansion, producing 120 to 150 unique blood TCRs, of which roughly 7 were also present in tumor, and every positive peptide came from a frameshift mutation.

V is trimmed back by 2 bases and J by 5 bases, and the junction contains 7 bases that no gene match accounts for. Per the germline V gene, MDHEN is the CDR1 and SYDVKM is the CDR2. From the cysteine through the phenylalanine, the CDR3 covers 15 amino acids. Left in the record is the CDR3 DNA by itself, 45 bases read in frame from the first base. Sequences were derived from cells cultured in vitro, sampled from a patient treated with pembrolizumab. Recombination joined TRBV28 with TRBJ2-7, and TRBD2 aligns with 9 junction nucleotides. The sequence came from an adult with mismatch repair-deficient cancer. The CDR3: CASSLTREGLNEQYF. The DNA sequence is given as TGTGCCAGCAGTTTAACGCGGGAGGGCCTTAACGAGCAGTACTTC.